The 4 T cell receptor beta chains below come from one sample, sequenced in a study of Ad26.COV2.S vaccination and SARS-CoV-2 variants. Described treatment: around 19 received Ad26.COV2.S at low or high dose, single or two shots; roughly 5 received placebo; per-sample allocation not given. At day 63 after the first vaccine or placebo injection, samples were drawn. Some clones are missing from TCRdb's copy, which holds only in-frame ones; the method was immunoSEQ multiplex PCR. The data hold 300,000 to 350,000 clones, with roughly 88% observed a single time. The specimen comprised peripheral blood, sampled in a trial of Ad26.COV2.S vaccine versus placebo. The receptors stem from a person between 18 and 60 years old who received the Ad26.COV2.S COVID-19 vaccine or a placebo.

The chain uses TRBV7-8 and TRBJ1-1; weak D call: TRBD1 (6 bases). Germline lookup yields CDR1 SGHVS and CDR2 FQNEAQ. V lost 5 bases to trimming and J lost 1 base, with 17 bases between them. The CDR3 loop spans 16 amino acids. The CDR3 protein is CASSAHQGLGNTEAFF. The CDR3 region has the DNA TGTGCCAGCAGCGCCCACCAGGGGTTGGGGAACACTGAAGCTTTCTTT. Based on the CDR3 plus reference TRBV7-8 and TRBJ1-1, the full variable domain is GAGVSQSPRYKVAKRGQDVALRCDPISGHVSLFWYQQALGQGPEFLTYFQNEAQLDKSGLPSDRFFAERPEGSVSTLKIQRTQQEDSAVYLCASSAHQGLGNTEAFFGQGTRLTVV.

This chain links TRBV18 with TRBJ2-3; D not certain. This CDR3 contains 15 residues. CDR1 is KGHSH and CDR2 is LQKENI in the germline V gene. Trimming removed 2 bases at V and 0 bases at J, with 9 bases between. The CDR3 loop is CASSPTSTSTDTQYF. Written as DNA, the CDR3 is TGTGCCAGCTCACCAACGAGCACTAGCACAGATACGCAGTATTTT.

The chain recombines TRBV19 with TRBJ2-1, with a tentative D call TRBD2 (5 bases). The V end lost 6 bases, the J end lost 0 bases, and 15 bases lay between the germline ends. The CDR3 sequence is 16 residues long. Germline values: CDR1 LNHDA, CDR2 SQIVND (reference sequence). CDR3 region: CASSRIWRSSYNEQFF. Here the CDR3 DNA reads TGTGCCAGTAGCCGTATCTGGAGGAGCTCCTACAATGAGCAGTTCTTC.

V gene TRBV2 combines with J gene TRBJ1-1; D not resolved. Germline lookup yields CDR1 SNHLY and CDR2 FYNNEI. The CDR3 extends over 13 amino acids. The V gene lost 7 bases and the J gene lost 3 bases, with 12 bases spanning the gap. The CDR3, as DNA: TGTGCCAGCACCCCAGAGATGGACACTGAAGCTTTCTTT. Translated, it gives CASTPEMDTEAFF.